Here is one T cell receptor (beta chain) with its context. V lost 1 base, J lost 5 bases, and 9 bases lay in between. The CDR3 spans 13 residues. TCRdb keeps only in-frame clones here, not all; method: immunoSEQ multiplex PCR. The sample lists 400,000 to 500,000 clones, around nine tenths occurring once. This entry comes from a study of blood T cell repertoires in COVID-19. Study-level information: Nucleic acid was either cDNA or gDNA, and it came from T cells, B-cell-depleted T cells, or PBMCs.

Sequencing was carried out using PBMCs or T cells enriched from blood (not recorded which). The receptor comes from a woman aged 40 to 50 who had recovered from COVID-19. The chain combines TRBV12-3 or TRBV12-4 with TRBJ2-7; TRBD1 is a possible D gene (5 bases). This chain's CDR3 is CASSLDRLDEQYF. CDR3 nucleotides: TGTGCCAGCAGTTTAGACAGGTTGGACGAGCAGTACTTC.